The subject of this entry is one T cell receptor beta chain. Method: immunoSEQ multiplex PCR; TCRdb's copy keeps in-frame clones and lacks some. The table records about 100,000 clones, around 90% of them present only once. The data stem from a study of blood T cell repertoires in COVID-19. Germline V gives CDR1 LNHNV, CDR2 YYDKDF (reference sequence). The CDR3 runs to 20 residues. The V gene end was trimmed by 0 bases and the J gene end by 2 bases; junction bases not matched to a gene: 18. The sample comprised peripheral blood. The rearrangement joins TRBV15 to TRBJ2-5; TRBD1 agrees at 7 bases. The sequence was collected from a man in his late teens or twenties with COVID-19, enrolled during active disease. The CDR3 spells CATSRDQALRDSSRQETQYF. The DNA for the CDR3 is TGTGCCACCAGCAGAGATCAAGCTCTTCGGGACAGCTCCAGACAAGAGACCCAGTACTTC. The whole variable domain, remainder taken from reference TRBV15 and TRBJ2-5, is DAMVIQNPRYQVTQFGKPVTLSCSQTLNHNVMYWYQQKSSQAPKLLFHYYDKDFNNEADTPDNFQSRRPNTSFCFLDIRSPGLGDTAMYLCATSRDQALRDSSRQETQYFGPGTRLLVL.